The T cell receptor beta chain under discussion was sequenced for a study of blood T cell repertoires in COVID-19. This clone showed up just once. Some clones are missing from TCRdb's copy, which holds only in-frame ones; the method was immunoSEQ multiplex PCR. The table includes about 150,000 clones, approximately 83% detected once. Unmatched junction bases numbered 5, after V lost 3 bases and J lost 4 bases. This CDR3 contains 14 residues. CDR1 and CDR2 from the germline V gene are KGHSH and LQKENI. Sequencing used peripheral blood. The source is a man between 65 and 79 years old with acute or convalescent COVID-19. This rearrangement joins TRBV18 to TRBJ2-5, with 7 bases fitting TRBD1. The CDR3 nucleotides read TGTGCCAGCTCACCCCCGGCAGGGGGAGAGACCCAGTACTTC. This codes for CASSPPAGGETQYF.